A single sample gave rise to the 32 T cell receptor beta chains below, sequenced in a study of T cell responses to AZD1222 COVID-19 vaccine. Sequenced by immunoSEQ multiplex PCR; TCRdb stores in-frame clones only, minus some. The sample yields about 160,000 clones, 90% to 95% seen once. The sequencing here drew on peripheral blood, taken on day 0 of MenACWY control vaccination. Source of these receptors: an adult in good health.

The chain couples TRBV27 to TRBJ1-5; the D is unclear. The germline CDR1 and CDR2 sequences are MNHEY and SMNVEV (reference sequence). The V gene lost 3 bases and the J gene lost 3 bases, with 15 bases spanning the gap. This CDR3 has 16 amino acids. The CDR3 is CASSFPRHRNNQPQHF. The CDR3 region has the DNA TGTGCCAGCAGTTTCCCACGACATAGAAACAATCAGCCCCAGCATTTT.

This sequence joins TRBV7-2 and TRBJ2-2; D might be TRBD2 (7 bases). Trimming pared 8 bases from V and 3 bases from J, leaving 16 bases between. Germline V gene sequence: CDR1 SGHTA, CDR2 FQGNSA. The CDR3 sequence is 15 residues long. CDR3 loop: CASRGAGAYTGELFF. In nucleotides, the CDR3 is TGTGCCAGCCGGGGGGCAGGGGCGTACACCGGGGAGCTGTTTTTT.

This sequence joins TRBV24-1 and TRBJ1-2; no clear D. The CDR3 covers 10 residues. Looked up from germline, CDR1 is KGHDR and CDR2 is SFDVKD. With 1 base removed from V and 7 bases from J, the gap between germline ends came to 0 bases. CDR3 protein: CATSDFGYTF. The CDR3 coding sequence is TGTGCCACCAGTGATTTTGGCTACACCTTC.

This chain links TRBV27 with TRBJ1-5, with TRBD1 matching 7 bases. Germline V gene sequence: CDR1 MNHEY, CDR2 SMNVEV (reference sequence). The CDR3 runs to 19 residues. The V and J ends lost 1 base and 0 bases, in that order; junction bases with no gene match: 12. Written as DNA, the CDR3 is TGTGCCAGCAGTTTATTAGCCAGGGGGGCAGGGTATAGCAATCAGCCCCAGCATTTT. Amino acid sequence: CASSLLARGAGYSNQPQHF.

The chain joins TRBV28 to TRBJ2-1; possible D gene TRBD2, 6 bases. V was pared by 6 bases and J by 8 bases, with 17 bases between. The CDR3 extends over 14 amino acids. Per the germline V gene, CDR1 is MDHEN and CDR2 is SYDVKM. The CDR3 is CASSLSGIQDEQFF. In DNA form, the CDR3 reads TGTGCCAGCAGCCTTAGCGGTATACAGGATGAGCAGTTCTTC.

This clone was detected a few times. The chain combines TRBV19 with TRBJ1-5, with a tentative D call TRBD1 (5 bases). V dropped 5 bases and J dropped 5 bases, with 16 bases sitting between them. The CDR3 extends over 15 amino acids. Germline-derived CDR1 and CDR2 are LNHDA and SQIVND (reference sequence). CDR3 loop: CASSSTGRSYQPQHF. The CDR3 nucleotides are TGTGCCAGTAGTTCCACGGGACGAAGTTATCAGCCCCAGCATTTT.

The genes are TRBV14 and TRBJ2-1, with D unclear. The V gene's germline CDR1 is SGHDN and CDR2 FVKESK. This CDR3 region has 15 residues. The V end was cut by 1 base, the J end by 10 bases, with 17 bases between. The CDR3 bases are TGTGCCAGCAGCCAAGTGTTATTGAGCAGGACCGAGCAGTTCTTC. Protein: CASSQVLLSRTEQFF.

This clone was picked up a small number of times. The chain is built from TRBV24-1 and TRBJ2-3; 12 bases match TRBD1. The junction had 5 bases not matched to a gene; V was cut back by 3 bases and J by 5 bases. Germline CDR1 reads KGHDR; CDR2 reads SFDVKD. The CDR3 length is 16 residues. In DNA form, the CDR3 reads TGTGCCACCAGTGATCGGGACAGGGGGCTTGGAGATACGCAGTATTTT. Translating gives CATSDRDRGLGDTQYF.

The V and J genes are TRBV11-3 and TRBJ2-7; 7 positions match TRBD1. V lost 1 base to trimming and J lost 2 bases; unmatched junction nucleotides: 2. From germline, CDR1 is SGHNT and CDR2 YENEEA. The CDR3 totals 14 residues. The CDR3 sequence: CASSLADRAYEQYF. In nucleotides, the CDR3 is TGTGCCAGCAGCTTAGCTGACAGGGCCTACGAGCAGTACTTC.

The CDR3 sequence is CASSRSETGYGNTIYF. CDR3 DNA: TGTGCCAGCAGCCGATCCGAGACAGGGTACGGAAACACCATATATTTT. V gene TRBV13 combines with J gene TRBJ1-3; TRBD1 matches 7 bases. Germline loops: CDR1 PRHDT, CDR2 FYEKMQ (reference sequence). J lost 4 bases, V lost 5 bases, and 11 bases had no gene match. The CDR3 sequence is 16 residues long.

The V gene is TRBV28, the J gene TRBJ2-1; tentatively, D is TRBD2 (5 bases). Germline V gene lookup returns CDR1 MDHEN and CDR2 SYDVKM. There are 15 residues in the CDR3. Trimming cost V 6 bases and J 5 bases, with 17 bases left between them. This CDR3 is CASRSPGTPNNEQFF. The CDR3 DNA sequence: TGTGCCAGCAGATCACCGGGAACCCCCAACAATGAGCAGTTCTTC.

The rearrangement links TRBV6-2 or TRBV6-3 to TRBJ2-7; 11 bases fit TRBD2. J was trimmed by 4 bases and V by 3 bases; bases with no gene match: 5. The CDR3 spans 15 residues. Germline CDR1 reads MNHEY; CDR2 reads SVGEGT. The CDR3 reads CASSYTSGRRYEQYF. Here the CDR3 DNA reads TGTGCCAGCAGTTATACTAGCGGGAGACGGTACGAGCAGTACTTC.

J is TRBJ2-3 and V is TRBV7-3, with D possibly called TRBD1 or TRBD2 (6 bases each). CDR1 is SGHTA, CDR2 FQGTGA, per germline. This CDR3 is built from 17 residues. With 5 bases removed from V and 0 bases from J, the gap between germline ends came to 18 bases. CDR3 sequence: CASSPAGVAVSTDTQYF. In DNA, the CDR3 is TGTGCCAGCAGCCCTGCAGGGGTAGCGGTGAGCACAGATACGCAGTATTTT.

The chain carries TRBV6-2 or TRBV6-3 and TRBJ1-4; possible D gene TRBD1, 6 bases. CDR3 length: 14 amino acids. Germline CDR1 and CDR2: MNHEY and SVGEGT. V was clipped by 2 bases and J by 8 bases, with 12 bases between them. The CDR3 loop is CASSYGGQLEKLFF. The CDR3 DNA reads TGTGCCAGCAGTTACGGGGGGCAACTGGAAAAACTGTTTTTT.

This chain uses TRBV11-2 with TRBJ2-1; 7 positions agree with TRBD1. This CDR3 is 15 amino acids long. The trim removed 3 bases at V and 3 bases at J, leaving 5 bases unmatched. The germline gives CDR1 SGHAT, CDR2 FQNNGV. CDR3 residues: CASSLTGTVYNEQFF. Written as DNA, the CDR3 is TGTGCCAGCAGCTTGACCGGGACAGTCTACAATGAGCAGTTCTTC.

CDR3 sequence reads: CATADRGEYEQYF. CDR3 DNA: TGTGCCACTGCAGACAGGGGGGAGTACGAGCAGTACTTC. The rearrangement joins TRBV24-1 to TRBJ2-7; the match to TRBD1 covers 9 bases. V dropped 10 bases and J dropped 4; count of bases not matched to a gene: 7. CDR1 and CDR2 (germline): KGHDR, SFDVKD. The CDR3 is made up of 13 amino acids.

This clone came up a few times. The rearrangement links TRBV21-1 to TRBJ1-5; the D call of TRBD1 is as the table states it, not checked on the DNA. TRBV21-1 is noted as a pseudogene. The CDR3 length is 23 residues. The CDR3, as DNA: TGTGCCAGCAGCAAAGGAGGGGGCCCCCGTAGACTCTCCCTTCGACATAGCAATCAGCCCCAGCATTTT. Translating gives CASSKGGGPRRLSLRHSNQPQHF.

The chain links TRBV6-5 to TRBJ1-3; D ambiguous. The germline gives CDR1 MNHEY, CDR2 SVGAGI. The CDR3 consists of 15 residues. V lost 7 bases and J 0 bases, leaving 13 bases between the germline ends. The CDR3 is CASNSGGFSGNTIYF. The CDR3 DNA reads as TGTGCCAGCAACAGCGGAGGTTTCTCTGGAAACACCATATATTTT.

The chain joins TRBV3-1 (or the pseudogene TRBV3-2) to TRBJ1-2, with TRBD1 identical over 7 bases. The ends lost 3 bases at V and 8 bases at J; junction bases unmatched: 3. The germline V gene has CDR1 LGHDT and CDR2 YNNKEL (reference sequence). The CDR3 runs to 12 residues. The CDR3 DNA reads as TGTGCCAGCAGCCAGACAGGGAGCGGCTACACCTTC. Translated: CASSQTGSGYTF.

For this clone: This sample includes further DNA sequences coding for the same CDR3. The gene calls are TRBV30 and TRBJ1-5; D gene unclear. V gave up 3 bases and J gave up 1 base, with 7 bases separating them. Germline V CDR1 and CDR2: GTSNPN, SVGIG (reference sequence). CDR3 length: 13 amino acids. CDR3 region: CAWSLDSNQPQHF. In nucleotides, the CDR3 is TGTGCCTGGAGCCTGGACAGCAATCAGCCCCAGCATTTT.

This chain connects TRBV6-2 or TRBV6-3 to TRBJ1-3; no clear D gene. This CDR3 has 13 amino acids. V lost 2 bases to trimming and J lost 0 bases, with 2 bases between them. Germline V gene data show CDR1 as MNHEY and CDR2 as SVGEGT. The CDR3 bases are TGTGCCAGCAGTTACAGCTCTGGAAACACCATATATTTT. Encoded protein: CASSYSSGNTIYF.

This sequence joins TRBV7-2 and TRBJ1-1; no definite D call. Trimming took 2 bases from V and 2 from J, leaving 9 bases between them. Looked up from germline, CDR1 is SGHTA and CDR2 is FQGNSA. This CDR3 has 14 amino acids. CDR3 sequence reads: CASSLSGPNTEAFF. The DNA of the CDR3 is TGTGCCAGCAGCTTATCCGGGCCAAACACTGAAGCTTTCTTT.

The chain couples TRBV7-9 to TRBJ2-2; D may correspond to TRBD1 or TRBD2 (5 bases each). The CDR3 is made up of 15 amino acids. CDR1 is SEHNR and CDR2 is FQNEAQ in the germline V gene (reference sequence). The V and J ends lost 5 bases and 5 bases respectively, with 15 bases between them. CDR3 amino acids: CASSPGTRKTGELFF. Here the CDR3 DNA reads TGTGCCAGCAGCCCTGGGACCCGTAAAACCGGGGAGCTGTTTTTT.

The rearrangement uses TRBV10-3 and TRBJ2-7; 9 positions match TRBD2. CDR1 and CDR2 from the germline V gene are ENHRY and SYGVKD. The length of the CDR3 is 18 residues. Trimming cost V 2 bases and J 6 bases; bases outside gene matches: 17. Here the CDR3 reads CAISETSAASGILSEQYF. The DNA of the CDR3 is TGTGCCATCAGTGAGACATCCGCGGCTAGCGGGATTTTAAGCGAGCAGTACTTC.

The CDR3 region has the DNA TGTGCCAGCAGCCGCGGCAATGAGCAGTTCTTC. It translates to CASSRGNEQFF. The chain recombines TRBV12-3 or TRBV12-4 with TRBJ2-1, with D uncertain. The CDR3 has 11 residues. Between the trimmed V and J ends, which lost 6 bases and 6 bases, there was a span of 6 bases.

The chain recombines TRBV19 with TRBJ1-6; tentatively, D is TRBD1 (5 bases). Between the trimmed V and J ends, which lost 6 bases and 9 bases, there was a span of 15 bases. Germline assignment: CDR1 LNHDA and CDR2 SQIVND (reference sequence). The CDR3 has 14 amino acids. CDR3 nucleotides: TGTGCCAGTAGAATCGGCGACGGGGGTTCACCCCTCCACTTT. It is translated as CASRIGDGGSPLHF.

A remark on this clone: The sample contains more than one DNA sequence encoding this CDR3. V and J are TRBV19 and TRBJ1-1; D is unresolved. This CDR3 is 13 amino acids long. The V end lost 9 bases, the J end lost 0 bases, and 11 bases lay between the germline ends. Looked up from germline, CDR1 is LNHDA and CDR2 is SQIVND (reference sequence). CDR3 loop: CASKLGMNTEAFF. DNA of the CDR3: TGTGCCAGCAAGCTTGGGATGAACACTGAAGCTTTCTTT.

In DNA, the CDR3 is TGCGCCAGCTCGCAGGGGACGAACACCGGGGAGCTGTTTTTT. Translation: CASSQGTNTGELFF. The chain employs TRBV10-1 and TRBJ2-2; D might be TRBD1 (6 bases). The CDR3 runs 14 residues. Trimming cost V 8 bases and J 0 bases, with 10 bases left between them. Looked up from germline, CDR1 is WNHNN and CDR2 is SYGVQD (reference sequence).

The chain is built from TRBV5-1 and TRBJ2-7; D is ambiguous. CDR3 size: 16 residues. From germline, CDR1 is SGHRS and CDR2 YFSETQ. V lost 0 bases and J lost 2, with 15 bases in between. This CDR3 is CASSLALSLTPYEQYF. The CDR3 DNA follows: TGCGCCAGCAGCTTGGCCCTTTCCCTAACCCCCTACGAGCAGTACTTC.

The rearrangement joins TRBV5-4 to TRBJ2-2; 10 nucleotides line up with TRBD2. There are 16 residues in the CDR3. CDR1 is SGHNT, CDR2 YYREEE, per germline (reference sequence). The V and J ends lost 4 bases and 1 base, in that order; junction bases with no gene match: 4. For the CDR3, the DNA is TGTGCCAGCAGCCCCAGGACTAGCGGGAACACCGGGGAGCTGTTTTTT. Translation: CASSPRTSGNTGELFF.

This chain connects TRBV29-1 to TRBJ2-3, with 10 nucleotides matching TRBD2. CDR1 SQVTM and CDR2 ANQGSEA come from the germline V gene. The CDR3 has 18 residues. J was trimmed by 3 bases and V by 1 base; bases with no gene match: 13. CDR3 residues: CSVEGGWASGSRTDTQYF. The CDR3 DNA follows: TGCAGCGTTGAAGGAGGGTGGGCTAGCGGGAGTAGGACAGATACGCAGTATTTT.

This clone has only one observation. CDR3 residues: CASLVRGQSSGNTIYF. CDR3 bases: TGTGCCAGTCTAGTAAGGGGACAGTCGTCTGGAAACACCATATATTTT. This chain links TRBV19 with TRBJ1-3; TRBD1 aligns across 7 bases. Germline values: CDR1 LNHDA, CDR2 SQIVND (reference sequence). The CDR3 sequence is 16 residues long. The junction had 11 bases not matched to a gene; V was cut back by 8 bases and J by 1 base.